Sequencing of this T cell receptor (beta chain) was carried out in a study of shared clonotypes between healthy human individuals. Across the whole study: The people who gave samples were a couple of women and three men aged 18 to 49.

Here immunoSEQ multiplex PCR was the method, and the copy in TCRdb shows in-frame clones only, minus some. The sample has some 1.5 million clones, 98% seen once. Study results and caveats: Sampling included only blood; tissue repertoires likely differ. Memory subsets generally showed lower estimated richness than naive subsets.

The germline V gene encodes CDR1 SGDLS and CDR2 YYNGEE. Trimming cost V 4 bases and J 4 bases; bases outside gene matches: 8. CDR3 size: 16 residues. A remark on this clone: Its target is not known.

CD4+ cells yielded CD45RA+ naive and CD45RA-negative memory subsets. The receptor's source is a man aged 30 to 45 in good health. The chain employs TRBV9 and TRBJ2-2; TRBD1 matches 9 bases. The sample comprised naive CD4+ T cells sorted from blood. Specified subset: CD45RA+ positively selected. The CDR3 DNA reads as TGTGCCAGCAGCTTCCGACAGGGGGATGGCACCGGGGAGCTGTTTTTT. It translates to CASSFRQGDGTGELFF.